This T cell receptor beta chain was identified in a study of early T cells in non-severe SARS-CoV-2 infection. Study as a whole: Whole-blood bulk RNA, unsorted, was sequenced, and chains were unpaired. Study results and caveats: Clonotype matching in VDJdb favored anti-spike CD8 responses and did not capture private and CD4 specificities.

Attachment of unique molecular identifiers to individual cDNA molecules was performed. TCRdb reprocessed the 5' RACE reads via MiXCR and lists one record per CDR3 protein. Among 50,000 to 60,000 distinct CDR3 sequences listed, 6% to 8.5% were seen once. By share, this clonotype counts as medium-sized. Its antigen remains unknown. CDR3 size: 17 residues. Trimming took 5 bases from V and 2 from J; bases not matched to a gene: 12. From germline, CDR1 is MNHNY and CDR2 SVGAGI (reference sequence). The chain links TRBV6-6 to TRBJ1-2; TRBD1 matches 9 bases. The sequenced sample consisted of whole blood. The TCR was taken from an adult who was a healthcare worker with PCR-confirmed SARS-CoV-2 infection or an uninfected control (not recorded which). CDR3 DNA: TGTGCCAGCAGTCCACGACAGGGGGAAGGGATGAACTATGGCTACACCTTC. Encoded protein: CASSPRQGEGMNYGYTF.